The rows below give T cell receptor beta chains drawn from one sample of a study of cytomegalovirus exposure and HLA in healthy donors. Produced via immunoSEQ multiplex PCR; TCRdb's table is partial and in-frame only. The sample lists roughly 130,000 clones, nearly 85% occurring once. The source material was PBMCs. Source of these receptors: a boy younger than 18 in good health and CMV-seronegative. The CDR3 runs from the conserved cysteine through the conserved F or W. Each record gives: CDR3 protein, D gene, CDR3 length, J gene, clone size, V gene. A D gene is named only where the DNA matches it firmly. Only some rows state a clone size, as once, few, many or a class for expanded clones.

CASTPDRGNNEQFF,TRBD1,14,TRBJ2-1,.,TRBV7-2
CASAGGGSETQYF,.,13,TRBJ2-5,.,TRBV9
CASSLGGGYGELFF,.,14,TRBJ2-2,few,TRBV7-8
CASSVVKGLGTESYEQYF,TRBD1,18,TRBJ2-7,once,TRBV2
CASSSDREANTEAFF,TRBD1,15,TRBJ1-1,.,TRBV7-6
CASALQNSNQPQHF,.,14,TRBJ1-5,.,TRBV19
CASSPRPRQGAFGYGYTF,TRBD1,18,TRBJ1-2,.,TRBV19
CAWSDRRYEQFF,.,12,TRBJ2-1,.,TRBV30
CASSGRYSGREETQYF,.,16,TRBJ2-5,.,TRBV5-6
CASLERERGYYGYTF,.,15,TRBJ1-2,.,TRBV5-6
CASEAGGLGNEQFF,TRBD2,14,TRBJ2-1,.,TRBV6-6
CASRDSRVNEQYF,.,13,TRBJ2-7,.,TRBV5-6
CASSGGQVKETQYF,TRBD1,14,TRBJ2-5,.,TRBV5-1
CAWSARTGSNNSPLHF,TRBD1,16,TRBJ1-6,.,TRBV30
CASSYYRVNTEAFF,.,14,TRBJ1-1,.,TRBV7-3
CASGGNQSGQYF,.,12,TRBJ2-7,.,TRBV7-9
CSAAGASYEQYF,.,12,TRBJ2-7,.,TRBV29-1
CSVLAGPYEQYF,TRBD2,12,.,.,TRBV29-1
CASSLRDSGTGGQFF,TRBD2,15,TRBJ2-1,.,TRBV7-8
CASSLAFGEGGTEAFF,.,16,TRBJ1-1,.,TRBV7-9
CASSANTGGLEQYF,TRBD2,14,TRBJ2-7,.,TRBV9
CASSQDQGVGNTIYF,.,15,TRBJ1-3,.,TRBV4-1
CAWSPGGGAGEPDTQYF,TRBD2,17,TRBJ2-3,few,TRBV30
CASSLLAGAGEQFF,TRBD2,14,TRBJ2-1,few,TRBV5-5
CASSYSSSGTEAFF,.,14,TRBJ1-1,few,TRBV6-5
CSVGRQGMYTQYF,.,13,TRBJ2-3,.,TRBV29-1
CASSVWTGGTDTQYF,TRBD1,15,TRBJ2-3,.,TRBV2
CASSYGTGLTEAFF,TRBD1,14,TRBJ1-1,few,TRBV6-6
CAWSLVGEQFF,.,11,TRBJ2-1,.,TRBV30
CASSSDRGIYEQYF,TRBD1,14,TRBJ2-7,.,TRBV11-3
CASSQATSGRAPDTQYF,TRBD2,17,TRBJ2-3,.,TRBV4-1